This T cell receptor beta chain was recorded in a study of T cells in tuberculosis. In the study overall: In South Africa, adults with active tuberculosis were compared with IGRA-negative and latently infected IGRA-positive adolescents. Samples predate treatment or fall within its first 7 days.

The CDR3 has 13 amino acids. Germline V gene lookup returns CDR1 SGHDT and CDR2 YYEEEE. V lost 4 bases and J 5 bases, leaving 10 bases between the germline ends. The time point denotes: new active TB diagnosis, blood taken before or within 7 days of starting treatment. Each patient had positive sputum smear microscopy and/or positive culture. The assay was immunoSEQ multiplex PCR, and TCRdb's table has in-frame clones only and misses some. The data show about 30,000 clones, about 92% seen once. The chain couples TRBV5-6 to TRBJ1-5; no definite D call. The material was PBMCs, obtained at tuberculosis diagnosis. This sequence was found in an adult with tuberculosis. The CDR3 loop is CASSPRRDQPQHF. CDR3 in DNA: TGTGCCAGCAGCCCCCGGCGGGATCAGCCCCAGCATTTT.